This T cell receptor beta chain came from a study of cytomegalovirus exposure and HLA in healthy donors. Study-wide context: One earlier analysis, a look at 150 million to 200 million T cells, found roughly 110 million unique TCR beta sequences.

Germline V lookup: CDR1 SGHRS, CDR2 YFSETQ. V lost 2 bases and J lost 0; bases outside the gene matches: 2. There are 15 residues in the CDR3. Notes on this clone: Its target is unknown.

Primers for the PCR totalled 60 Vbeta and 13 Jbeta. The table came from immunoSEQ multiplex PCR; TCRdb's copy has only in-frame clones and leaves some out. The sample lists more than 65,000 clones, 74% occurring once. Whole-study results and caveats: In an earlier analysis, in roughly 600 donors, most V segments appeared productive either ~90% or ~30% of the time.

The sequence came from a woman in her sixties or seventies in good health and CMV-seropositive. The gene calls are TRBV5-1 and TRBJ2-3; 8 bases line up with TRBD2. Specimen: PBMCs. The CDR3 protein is CASSFKRGSTDTQYF. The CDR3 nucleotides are TGCGCCAGCAGCTTCAAGCGGGGGAGCACAGATACGCAGTATTTT.